This record covers a single TCR beta chain. The antigen is undetermined. The CDR3 covers 15 residues. Trimming removed 8 bases at V and 0 bases at J, with 14 bases between. These data are taken from a study of CD8 T cells in ankylosing spondylitis. Study-wide results and limits: Apparently characteristic of ankylosing spondylitis blood was a TCR beta motif (eight highly homologous variants).

TCRdb reprocessed the 5' RACE reads with MiXCR, giving one entry per CDR3 protein. The sample has roughly 200,000 distinct CDR3 sequences; about 26% are singletons. Sequencing was performed on blood, either unsorted or a sorted T cell fraction (not recorded which). The chain couples TRBV12-3 or TRBV12-4 to TRBJ2-1; D is uncertain. The sequence was obtained from a male donor with ankylosing spondylitis or in good health (not recorded which). CDR3 sequence (DNA): TGTGCCAGCGGCCAGACTCCTAGCTCCTACAATGAGCAGTTCTTC. It yields the protein CASGQTPSSYNEQFF.